This T cell receptor beta chain was recorded in a study of PD-1 blockade in classical Hodgkin lymphoma. Measured with immunoSEQ multiplex PCR; TCRdb has only the in-frame clones, and not every one. The table lists approximately 45,000 clones, roughly 93% of them singletons. Specified time point: newly diagnosed, previously untreated cHL patient sample. Untreated, newly diagnosed classical Hodgkin lymphoma PBMCs served for comparison. This receptor was taken from a human donor with classical Hodgkin lymphoma. The sequenced sample was peripheral blood mononuclear cells (PBMCs).

As DNA, the CDR3 is TGCAGCGTTGAATTCACTTGGGGCAATGAGCAGTTCTTC. Its protein product is CSVEFTWGNEQFF. The chain has TRBV29-1 and TRBJ2-1; unclear D gene. This CDR3 comprises 13 residues. Looked up from germline, CDR1 is SQVTM and CDR2 is ANQGSEA. V shed 2 bases and J shed 6 bases, with 11 bases lying between them.